This T cell receptor (beta chain) was sequenced during a study of blood T cell repertoires in COVID-19. As for the study in general: COVID-19 samples, acute and convalescent, were from the United States, Italy and Spain.

This CDR3 is built from 15 residues. Germline CDR1 is SNHLY and CDR2 is FYNNEI. The J segment lost 5 bases and the V segment lost 6 bases, leaving 10 bases of the junction unmatched. This table comes from immunoSEQ multiplex PCR, and its TCRdb copy is limited to in-frame clones, with some not included. The sample holds 65,000 or so clones, 70% to 90% seen once. The sequence was collected from a man older than 75 with acute or convalescent COVID-19. Sequencing was done on a sample of peripheral blood. The rearrangement joins TRBV2 to TRBJ2-1, with 7 bases matching TRBD2. The DNA for the CDR3 is TGTGCCAGCAGACTCCAGACTAGCAGGAACAATGAGCAGTTCTTC. Protein: CASRLQTSRNNEQFF.